The 12 T cell receptor beta chains listed next were all sequenced from one sample in a study of cytomegalovirus exposure and HLA in healthy donors. Researchers ran the PCR with 60 Vbeta and 13 Jbeta primers. Produced via immunoSEQ multiplex PCR; TCRdb's table is partial and in-frame only. This table has nearly 200,000 clones, roughly 76% appearing once. Sequences were obtained from PBMCs. The receptors were sampled from a woman between 25 and 40 years old in good health and CMV-seropositive.

V is TRBV28 and J is TRBJ1-2, with TRBD1 matching over 7 bases. This CDR3 comprises 15 residues. V shed 6 bases and J 5 bases; nucleotides not matched to a gene: 12. CDR1 is MDHEN, CDR2 SYDVKM, per germline. The DNA for the CDR3 is TGTGCCAGCAGCTTGATGTCCACAGGGGCTTATGGCTACACCTTC. Amino acids: CASSLMSTGAYGYTF.

V gene TRBV28 combines with J gene TRBJ2-2, with D unclear. The CDR3 length is 14 residues. The V gene lost 1 base and the J gene lost 6 bases, with 9 bases spanning the gap. Germline V gives CDR1 MDHEN, CDR2 SYDVKM. The CDR3 region has the DNA TGTGCCAGCAGTTTATCATTGGAGTCCGGGGAGCTGTTTTTT. Protein: CASSLSLESGELFF.

The V and J genes are TRBV10-1 and TRBJ1-3; TRBD1 matches at 7 bases. Germline V lookup: CDR1 WNHNN, CDR2 SYGVQD (reference sequence). Trimming cost V 0 bases and J 0 bases; bases outside gene matches: 5. This CDR3 spans 17 amino acids. The CDR3 reads CASSESRDRDSGNTIYF. As DNA, the CDR3 is TGCGCCAGCAGTGAGTCTCGGGACAGAGACTCTGGAAACACCATATATTTT.

The V and J genes are TRBV7-3 and TRBJ2-2, with D hard to call. V gave up 0 bases and J gave up 5 bases, with 4 bases separating them. The CDR3 has 13 amino acids. Germline-derived CDR1 and CDR2 are SGHTA and FQGTGA. As DNA, the CDR3 is TGTGCCAGCAGCTTAACTGCGACCGGGGAGCTGTTTTTT. It translates to CASSLTATGELFF. Looking up the rest from reference TRBV7-3 and TRBJ2-2 gives the full variable domain: GAGVSQTPSNKVTEKGKYVELRCDPISGHTALYWYRQSLGQGPEFLIYFQGTGAADDSGLPNDRFFAVRPEGSVSTLKIQRTERGDSAVYLCASSLTATGELFFGEGSRLTVL.

V usage is TRBV30 and J usage is TRBJ2-1; 10 bases fit TRBD2. CDR3 size: 13 residues. With 8 bases clipped from V and 9 bases from J, the junction kept 10 bases outside the gene matches. Germline assignment: CDR1 GTSNPN and CDR2 SVGIG (reference sequence). The chain's CDR3 is CAPTSGKVGEQFF. DNA of the CDR3: TGTGCCCCTACTAGCGGGAAAGTAGGTGAGCAGTTCTTC.

This clone has a single count. V and J are TRBV19 and TRBJ2-5; 9 bases agree with TRBD1. The germline CDR1 and CDR2 sequences are LNHDA and SQIVND (reference sequence). The CDR3 has 15 residues. Losses at the gene ends were 6 bases for V and 2 bases for J; bases not matched to a gene: 7. CDR3 DNA sequence: TGTGCCAGTAGACGCCTACAGGGGGCACAAGAGACCCAGTACTTC. Its translation: CASRRLQGAQETQYF.

The rearrangement links TRBV19 to TRBJ2-1, with 12 positions matching TRBD2. V shed 2 bases and J 10 bases; nucleotides not matched to a gene: 6. CDR1 is LNHDA, CDR2 SQIVND, per germline (reference sequence). This CDR3 is built from 15 residues. CDR3 sequence reads: CASSIRLAGVGEQFF. CDR3 coding DNA: TGTGCCAGTAGTATAAGACTAGCGGGAGTGGGGGAGCAGTTCTTC.

The chain has TRBV10-3 and TRBJ1-1; 9 nucleotides align to TRBD1. V shed 2 bases, J shed 8 bases, and the junction held 6 bases outside the gene matches. CDR3 size: 14 residues. CDR1 and CDR2 (germline): ENHRY, SYGVKD. CDR3 DNA: TGTGCCATCAGTGAGGGACAGGGGTCTCCCGAAGCTTTCTTT. As protein: CAISEGQGSPEAFF.

This chain uses TRBV2 with TRBJ2-7, with 11 bases identical to TRBD2. The CDR3 length is 14 residues. The germline V gene encodes CDR1 SNHLY and CDR2 FYNNEI. Trimming at V came to 7 bases and at J to 6 bases, leaving 8 bases not matched to a gene. CDR3 nucleotides: TGTGCCAGCACCAGCAGTAGCGGGAGGGTCGAGCAGTACTTC. As protein: CASTSSSGRVEQYF.

The chain employs TRBV19 and TRBJ1-1, with 10 bases that match TRBD1. This CDR3 has 16 residues. Germline CDR1 reads LNHDA; CDR2 reads SQIVND (reference sequence). V was pared by 0 bases and J by 6 bases, with 7 bases of the junction left unmatched. The CDR3 is CASSIDLGQGYSEAFF. The DNA of the CDR3 is TGTGCCAGTAGTATAGATCTGGGACAGGGGTACTCTGAAGCTTTCTTT.

The chain recombines TRBV6-5 with TRBJ1-2; weak D call: TRBD1 (6 bases). V lost 2 bases, J lost 8 bases, and 12 bases lay in between. The CDR3 is 13 residues long. CDR1 is MNHEY, CDR2 SVGAGI, per germline. CDR3 nucleotides: TGTGCCAGCAGTTACAACCGACAGGTCGGCTACACCTTC. This sequence encodes CASSYNRQVGYTF.

This clone appeared once. This chain uses TRBV7-8 with TRBJ2-7; D is uncertain. Germline V CDR1 and CDR2: SGHVS, FQNEAQ. With 2 bases removed from V and 0 bases from J, the gap between germline ends came to 8 bases. The CDR3 contains 14 residues. The CDR3 DNA sequence: TGTGCCAGCAGCTTACGACTCGACTCCTACGAGCAGTACTTC. Translating gives CASSLRLDSYEQYF.